The source of this TCR beta chain is a study of cytomegalovirus exposure and HLA in healthy donors. General study results and limits: The HLA-A and HLA-B alleles of most subjects were reportedly predicted accurately from TCR beta sequences.

The CDR3 extends over 14 amino acids. Germline V gives CDR1 PRHDT, CDR2 FYEKMQ (reference sequence). With V trimmed by 4 bases and J by 2 bases, 2 bases remained unmatched. Primers included in the PCR were 60 Vbeta and 13 Jbeta primers. Measured with immunoSEQ multiplex PCR; TCRdb has only the in-frame clones, and not every one. Among approximately 140,000 clones, 65% to 85% were seen once, and the ten largest hold less than 3%. To note about this clone: Its antigen is undetermined.

The TCR originated in a male donor in good health and CMV-seronegative. The sequenced sample was PBMCs. The rearrangement links TRBV13 to TRBJ1-5; 7 bases fit TRBD1. The CDR3 bases are TGTGCCAGCAGCTGGGGGACAGGCAATCAGCCCCAGCATTTT. Translating gives CASSWGTGNQPQHF. The full variable domain, its missing parts supplied by reference TRBV13 and TRBJ1-5, is AAGVIQSPRHLIKEKRETATLKCYPIPRHDTVYWYQQGPGQDPQFLISFYEKMQSDKGSIPDRFSAQQFSDYHSELNMSSLELGDSALYFCASSWGTGNQPQHFGDGTRLSIL.